The 4 T cell receptor beta chains in this list originate from one sample, sequenced in a study of cytomegalovirus exposure and HLA in healthy donors. With 60 Vbeta and 13 Jbeta primers, the PCR was carried out. The table came from immunoSEQ multiplex PCR; TCRdb's copy has only in-frame clones and leaves some out. The sample lists 150,000 to 200,000 clones, roughly a tenth occurring once. The sample consisted of PBMCs. These receptors originate from a woman aged 25 to 39 in good health and CMV-seropositive.

This clone occurred a few times. The CDR3 is CASTRGALQGLNTEAFF. In DNA form, the CDR3 reads TGTGCCAGCACCCGGGGGGCCTTGCAGGGGCTAAACACTGAAGCTTTCTTT. The rearrangement joins TRBV9 to TRBJ1-1; D may be TRBD1 (6 bases). The CDR3 spans 17 residues. Trimming took off 6 bases at V and 2 bases at J, with 23 bases between the two ends. Per germline, CDR1 SGDLS and CDR2 YYNGEE.

The V call is TRBV2, the J call TRBJ1-2, with 7 bases matching TRBD1. Germline V CDR1 and CDR2: SNHLY, FYNNEI. Germline trimming cut 3 bases from V and 0 bases from J; bases unmatched to any gene: 10. This CDR3 has 17 amino acids. The chain's CDR3 is CASSELPPGQPNYGYTF. The CDR3 nucleotides read TGTGCCAGCAGTGAGTTACCCCCGGGACAGCCTAACTATGGCTACACCTTC.

This clone was seen more than once but under ten times. J is TRBJ2-3 and V is TRBV5-1; TRBD2 might be the D (6 bases). Between the trimmed V and J ends, which lost 0 bases and 2 bases, there was a span of 13 bases. This CDR3 contains 16 residues. Germline V gives CDR1 SGHRS, CDR2 YFSETQ. The CDR3 sequence: CASSLDPGLTTDTQYF. CDR3 nucleotides: TGCGCCAGCAGCTTGGATCCGGGACTTACCACAGATACGCAGTATTTT.

The rearrangement uses TRBV5-5 and TRBJ1-5, with 7 positions matching TRBD1. Germline CDR1 reads SGHKS; CDR2 reads YYEKEE (reference sequence). The CDR3 loop spans 16 amino acids. Trimming took 1 base from V and 4 from J; bases not matched to a gene: 8. The CDR3 protein is CASSLTGVNLNQPQHF. Written as DNA, the CDR3 is TGTGCCAGCAGCTTGACAGGGGTCAATCTAAATCAGCCCCAGCATTTT.